Following are 28 T cell receptor beta chains from one sample sequenced in a study of blood T cells in healthy people across ages. Primed by a sample-barcoded 5' primer and a J-beta primer mix, a second PCR proceeded for 7 to 11 cycles. TCRdb passed the 5' RACE reads through MiXCR, listing each CDR3 protein once. The sample yields more than 650,000 distinct CDR3 sequences, 22% seen once. The sample was blood. The receptors stem from a man aged 70 or older in good health.

The chain recombines TRBV6-5 with TRBJ2-1; D is tentatively TRBD1 or TRBD2 (5 bases each). The J call may be mistaken, given a closer DNA end match to TRBJ2-5. The CDR3 has 15 amino acids. Germline lookup yields CDR1 MNHEY and CDR2 SVGAGI. CDR3 loop: CASSYLGTAYGTQYF. The CDR3 DNA is TGTGCCAGCAGTTACCTAGGGACGGCCTACGGGACCCAGTACTTC.

The table lists this clonotype with a few counts. Its ends do not fully match the called genes, so a read error is possible. The chain is built from TRBV5-1 and TRBJ2-6; either TRBD1 or TRBD2 may fit D (6 bases each). Germline assignment: CDR1 SGHRS and CDR2 YFSETQ. The CDR3 extends over 14 amino acids. CDR3 bases: TGCGTCAGCACGGGGGTATCAGGGGTCAACGTCCTGACTTTC. This translates into CVSTGVSGVNVLTF.

The chain combines TRBV5-1 with TRBJ2-5, with D tentatively TRBD2 (5 bases). Germline CDR1 reads SGHRS; CDR2 reads YFSETQ. CDR3 length equals 13 residues. Trimming cost V 3 bases and J 5 bases, with 11 bases left between them. The CDR3 sequence is CASSSSNWETQYF. The DNA for the CDR3 is TGCGCCAGCAGCTCTAGCAATTGGGAGACCCAGTACTTC.

This clonotype appeared a few times. The chain employs TRBV5-1 and TRBJ2-3; weak D call: TRBD2 (5 bases). Trimming shortened V by 4 bases and J by 0 bases, and 9 bases separated the two germline ends. The CDR3 length is 14 residues. The germline gives CDR1 SGHRS, CDR2 YFSETQ. The CDR3: CASSEDLSTDTQYF. The DNA of the CDR3 is TGCGCCAGCAGCGAGGACTTAAGCACAGATACGCAGTATTTT. Supplemented by reference TRBV5-1 and TRBJ2-3, the full variable domain reads KAGVTQTPRYLIKTRGQQVTLSCSPISGHRSVSWYQQTPGQGLQFLFEYFSETQRNKGNFPGRFSGRQFSNSRSEMNVSTLELGDSALYLCASSEDLSTDTQYFGPGTRLTVL.

This chain joins TRBV19 and TRBJ1-1; TRBD1 is a possible D gene (6 bases). Deletions cut 4 bases from V and 8 bases from J, with 11 bases between. CDR1 LNHDA and CDR2 SQIVND come from the germline V gene (reference sequence). The CDR3 covers 12 residues. The CDR3 here is CASSTGAGEAFF. CDR3 DNA: TGTGCCAGTAGTACGGGGGCCGGGGAAGCTTTCTTT.

This rearrangement joins TRBV12-3 or TRBV12-4 to TRBJ1-4; D might be TRBD1 (5 bases). Trimming removed 1 base at V and 6 bases at J, with 12 bases between. The CDR3 length is 15 residues. As DNA, the CDR3 is TGTGCCAGCAGTTTAGGAGGGGTAGTATATGAAAAACTGTTTTTT. Its protein is CASSLGGVVYEKLFF.

The rearrangement uses TRBV27 and TRBJ1-6; a weak D match, TRBD1 (6 bases). Germline V CDR1 and CDR2: MNHEY, SMNVEV (reference sequence). V was pared by 6 bases and J by 5 bases, with 20 bases between. CDR3 size: 17 residues. The CDR3 region has the DNA TGTGCCAGCAGCCGGTTTGGGCGGACAGAGAATAATTCACCCCTCCACTTT. Protein product: CASSRFGRTENNSPLHF.

The rearrangement uses TRBV6-5 and TRBJ1-2; 7 bases match TRBD1. The junction had 15 bases not matched to a gene; V was cut back by 7 bases and J by 4 bases. The germline CDR1 and CDR2 sequences are MNHEY and SVGAGI. The CDR3 consists of 16 residues. CDR3 in DNA: TGTGCCAGCACTGGGCTTGTGACAGGGATAAGCTATGGCTACACCTTC. The encoded protein is CASTGLVTGISYGYTF.

The chain employs TRBV27 and TRBJ2-5; D gene unclear. The CDR3 length is 12 residues. Germline V CDR1 and CDR2: MNHEY, SMNVEV (reference sequence). V lost 7 bases and J 1 base, leaving 7 bases between the germline ends. This CDR3 is CASTKFQETQYF. The CDR3 nucleotides read TGTGCCAGCACTAAGTTCCAAGAGACCCAGTACTTC.

This clonotype is a singleton in its sample. Its ends do not fully match the called genes, so a read error is possible. V and J are TRBV6-2 or TRBV6-3 and TRBJ2-7; no reliable D call. Germline CDR1 and CDR2: MNHEY and SVGEGT. The CDR3 runs to 14 residues. CDR3 DNA: TGTGCCAGCAGTTACATCGACGGAGCCTACGGGCAGTACTTC. Its protein is CASSYIDGAYGQYF.

The genes are TRBV13 and TRBJ2-5; D assignment may be TRBD1 or TRBD2 (5 bases each). This CDR3 is 15 amino acids long. Trimming removed 4 bases at V and 1 base at J, with 13 bases between. The germline CDR1 and CDR2 sequences are PRHDT and FYEKMQ (reference sequence). In nucleotides, the CDR3 is TGTGCCAGCAGCTCGGAGAGGGGTTTCCAAGAGACCCAGTACTTC. This codes for CASSSERGFQETQYF. The full variable domain, completed using reference TRBV13 and TRBJ2-5, is AAGVIQSPRHLIKEKRETATLKCYPIPRHDTVYWYQQGPGQDPQFLISFYEKMQSDKGSIPDRFSAQQFSDYHSELNMSSLELGDSALYFCASSSERGFQETQYFGPGTRLLVL.

The chain recombines TRBV2 with TRBJ1-5, with 7 bases lining up with TRBD1. V dropped 6 bases and J dropped 7; count of bases not matched to a gene: 12. Germline loops: CDR1 SNHLY, CDR2 FYNNEI. The CDR3 is 15 residues long. CDR3 residues: CASRGHGTEKQPQHF. The CDR3 nucleotides read TGTGCCAGCAGGGGCCATGGGACAGAAAAACAGCCCCAGCATTTT.

In this sample, this clonotype turned up a few times. This chain joins TRBV6-1 and TRBJ2-2; D gene uncertain. V dropped 2 bases and J dropped 3 bases, with 13 bases sitting between them. Germline CDR1 MNHNS, CDR2 SASEGT. The CDR3 loop spans 16 amino acids. CDR3 in amino acids: CASSELGRRDTGELFF. The CDR3 DNA reads as TGTGCCAGCAGTGAACTTGGGCGAAGGGACACCGGGGAGCTGTTTTTT.

The V call is TRBV3-1, the J call TRBJ1-1, with D tentatively TRBD1 (5 bases). The germline V and J ends were trimmed by 2 bases and 4 bases, with 14 bases remaining between them. Germline values: CDR1 LGHDT, CDR2 YNNKEL (reference sequence). The CDR3 is 15 residues long. Written as DNA, the CDR3 is TGTGCCAGCAGCCAATCGAGGGGAGCTGGCACTGAAGCTTTCTTT. Translated, it gives CASSQSRGAGTEAFF.

This clonotype was detected only a few times. The rearrangement uses TRBV7-2 and TRBJ2-1; D is unclear. The assigned J gene may be wrong: the sequence end matches TRBJ2-7 better. CDR1 SGHTA and CDR2 FQGNSA come from the germline V gene. The CDR3 is 15 residues long. As DNA, the CDR3 is TGTGCCAGCAGCTTAGCGTGGGGAAAGGGCTACGAGCAGTACGTC. Translation: CASSLAWGKGYEQYV.

This sequence joins TRBV11-2 and TRBJ1-2, with TRBD1 identical over 8 bases. V gave up 6 bases and J gave up 7 bases; unmatched junction bases: 10. The germline V gene encodes CDR1 SGHAT and CDR2 FQNNGV. CDR3 length: 14 residues. The CDR3 DNA reads TGTGCCAGCAGACCCGTGCAGGGGGCAAGTGGCTACACCTTC. Translated: CASRPVQGASGYTF. The full variable domain, its missing parts supplied by reference TRBV11-2 and TRBJ1-2, is EAGVAQSPRYKIIEKRQSVAFWCNPISGHATLYWYQQILGQGPKLLIQFQNNGVVDDSQLPKDRFSAERLKGVDSTLKIQPAKLEDSAVYLCASRPVQGASGYTFGSGTRLTVV.

The chain carries TRBV5-1 and TRBJ2-6, with a possible D match to TRBD2 (5 bases). V gave up 3 bases and J gave up 3 bases, with 7 bases separating them. Germline CDR1 is SGHRS and CDR2 is YFSETQ. CDR3 length: 14 residues. The CDR3 sequence: CASSSTIGANVLTF. Written as DNA, the CDR3 is TGCGCCAGCAGCTCGACTATTGGGGCCAACGTCCTGACTTTC.

The chain uses TRBV11-2 and TRBJ1-2, with D unclear. This CDR3 spans 14 amino acids. CDR1 and CDR2 from the germline V gene are SGHAT and FQNNGV. V dropped 1 base and J dropped 8 bases, with 14 bases sitting between them. This chain's CDR3 is CASSLGVRLAGYTF. The CDR3 nucleotides are TGTGCCAGCAGCTTAGGGGTGAGGTTGGCGGGCTACACCTTC.

This chain uses TRBV20-1 with TRBJ2-5; D is possibly TRBD2 (5 bases). Germline-derived CDR1 and CDR2 are DFQATT and SNEGSKA (reference sequence). The CDR3 is made up of 13 amino acids. Trimming cost V 3 bases and J 3 bases, with 11 bases left between them. CDR3 DNA: TGCAGTGCTAGTCTAGGACTCAAAGAGACCCAGTACTTC. This encodes CSASLGLKETQYF.

This CDR3 reads CASSVATSASGYNEQFF. In nucleotides, the CDR3 is TGTGCCAGCAGCGTAGCTACCTCGGCTAGCGGTTACAATGAGCAGTTCTTC. The chain is built from TRBV9 and TRBJ2-1; 7 bases fit TRBD2. V trimming: 0 bases; J trimming: 4 bases; junction bases outside the gene matches: 10. The V gene's germline CDR1 is SGDLS and CDR2 YYNGEE. The length of the CDR3 is 17 residues.

This sequence joins TRBV20-1 and TRBJ2-1; D is unresolved. CDR1 and CDR2 (germline): DFQATT, SNEGSKA (reference sequence). The CDR3 runs to 15 residues. The V end was cut by 0 bases, the J end by 2 bases, with 11 bases between. The CDR3 reads CSARDPALAYNEQFF. As DNA, the CDR3 is TGCAGTGCTAGAGACCCGGCCCTGGCCTACAATGAGCAGTTCTTC.

Worth noting for this clonotype: Relative to the germline gene, one junction end is altered; a read error may explain this. The chain couples TRBV7-2 to TRBJ1-2, with no clear D. The germline gives CDR1 SGHTA, CDR2 FQGNSA. This CDR3 is built from 15 residues. The CDR3 DNA reads as TGTGCCAGCAGCTTAGCGCCCAGAACTAACTGTGGCTACACCTTC. Translation: CASSLAPRTNCGYTF.

This rearrangement joins TRBV5-1 to TRBJ2-5; 8 bases map to TRBD2. The CDR3 is 15 amino acids. The J segment lost 6 bases and the V segment lost 2 bases, leaving 9 bases of the junction unmatched. CDR1 and CDR2 (germline): SGHRS, YFSETQ. CDR3 DNA: TGCGCCAGCAGCTTCCAAGCGGGAGAAGAAAAGACCCAGTACTTC. This encodes CASSFQAGEEKTQYF.

The gene calls are TRBV20-1 and TRBJ1-1; no clear D. Trimming removed 0 bases at V and 2 bases at J, with 19 bases between. CDR3 length: 17 amino acids. Germline V gene lookup returns CDR1 DFQATT and CDR2 SNEGSKA (reference sequence). The DNA for the CDR3 is TGCAGTGCTAGAGATTCGATCCCTAACACAGTCAACACTGAAGCTTTCTTT. Translation gives CSARDSIPNTVNTEAFF.

This clonotype was counted between two and nine times. The rearrangement joins TRBV20-1 to TRBJ2-5, with D unclear. The DNA end favors TRBJ2-7, so the J call may be wrong. The CDR3 totals 14 residues. Germline V CDR1 and CDR2: DFQATT, SNEGSKA (reference sequence). The CDR3 bases are TGCAGTGCTAGAGATCAACTCAGCTCCTACGAGCAGTACGTC. The encoded protein is CSARDQLSSYEQYV.

In this sample, this clonotype turned up many times. This chain uses TRBV7-2 with TRBJ2-3; tentatively, D is TRBD2 (6 bases). The CDR3 runs 19 residues. Trimming took off 2 bases at V and 4 bases at J, with 25 bases between the two ends. Per the germline V gene, CDR1 is SGHTA and CDR2 is FQGNSA. Written as DNA, the CDR3 is TGTGCCAGCAGCTTAACCTCTAGCGCTAACCGCTGGAGGGCAGATACGCAGTATTTT. Translating it yields CASSLTSSANRWRADTQYF. Drawing the rest from reference TRBV7-2 and TRBJ2-3, the complete variable domain is GAGVSQSPSNKVTEKGKDVELRCDPISGHTALYWYRQSLGQGLEFLIYFQGNSAPDKSGLPSDRFSAERTGGSVSTLTIQRTQQEDSAVYLCASSLTSSANRWRADTQYFGPGTRLTVL.

The chain joins TRBV10-2 to TRBJ2-1; TRBD2 agrees at 7 bases. The V gene's germline CDR1 is WSHSY and CDR2 SAAADI. CDR3 length: 13 residues. V dropped 4 bases and J dropped 9; count of bases not matched to a gene: 6. CDR3 nucleotide sequence: TGCGCCAGCAGTGCCCGTACTAGCGCTGAGCAGTTCTTC. It yields the protein CASSARTSAEQFF.

The chain employs TRBV12-3 or TRBV12-4 and TRBJ2-1; perhaps TRBD1 as D (6 bases). The CDR3 covers 13 residues. V lost 5 bases, J lost 5 bases, and 10 bases lay in between. The CDR3 spells CASSDRDNNEQFF. CDR3 DNA: TGTGCCAGCAGTGACCGGGACAACAATGAGCAGTTCTTC.